This T cell receptor (beta chain) was recovered during a study of OX40 agonist ivuxolimab in advanced cancers. Overall study: Prior anti-PD-1, anti-PD-L1 or anti-CTLA-4 therapy was allowed; approximately 40% had some. Study-wide findings and caveats: Antigen specificity of clonally expanded peripheral T cells was not established. Clonal expansion from baseline to week 6 occurred in both CD4+ and CD8+ T cells.

Worth noting for this clone: Its target is unknown.

This CDR3 spans 15 amino acids. V shed 7 bases and J 0 bases; nucleotides not matched to a gene: 7. Germline CDR1 MNHEY, CDR2 SVGAGI. Sequencing used immunoSEQ multiplex PCR; TCRdb keeps in-frame clones, though not all of them. The table shows about 80,000 clones, with 80% to 90% occurring only once. V is TRBV6-5 and J is TRBJ2-7, with 9 bases lining up with TRBD2. Sequenced here: CD4+ or CD8+ T cells sorted from blood, sampled in a trial of the OX40 agonist ivuxolimab. The source of this sequence is an adult with an advanced solid tumor such as melanoma, head and neck, liver or kidney cancer. The CDR3, as DNA: TGTGCCAGCACAAGGCGGGGGGGACTCTCCTACGAGCAGTACTTC. Translating gives CASTRRGGLSYEQYF.